The 21 T cell receptor beta chains listed next were all sequenced from one sample in a study of Ad26.COV2.S vaccination and SARS-CoV-2 variants (dated by TCRdb to the early 2020s). The sample's treatment or condition label, in plain terms: 15 to 20 received Ad26.COV2.S at low or high dose, single or two shots; about 5 received placebo; per-sample allocation not given. Repertoires of vaccine and placebo recipients were sequenced from samples collected on day 63 after the first injection. The library came from the immunoSEQ multiplex PCR assay. The source is immuneACCESS, and TCRdb retained only in-frame sequences with V and J called. Part of the clones is not carried over; for the studies checked, unresolved V genes explain less than half of this, and the remainder is unexplained. In this sample the table shows about 680,000 clones, 80% to 90% of which occur a single time. The top ten constitute around 1.5% of the sample.

This sample comprised peripheral blood, obtained in a trial of Ad26.COV2.S vaccine versus placebo. Receptor source: a person between 18 and 65 years old who received the Ad26.COV2.S COVID-19 vaccine or a placebo.

The chain links TRBV5-1 to TRBJ1-1; 8 bases are shared with TRBD1. The CDR3 is 14 residues long. The V gene end was trimmed by 5 bases and the J gene end by 1 base; junction bases not matched to a gene: 4. Germline V gene data show CDR1 as SGHRS and CDR2 as YFSETQ. CDR3 sequence: CASREGTGNTEAFF. DNA of the CDR3: TGCGCCAGCAGGGAGGGGACAGGGAACACTGAAGCTTTCTTT.

The chain uses TRBV11-2 and TRBJ2-5; 12 nucleotides line up with TRBD2. The CDR3 is made up of 16 amino acids. V was pared by 1 base and J by 0 bases, with 0 bases of the junction left unmatched. Per the germline V gene, CDR1 is SGHAT and CDR2 is FQNNGV. The CDR3 DNA is TGTGCCAGCAGCTTAGGGACTAGCGGGAACCAAGAGACCCAGTACTTC. Translating gives CASSLGTSGNQETQYF. The whole variable domain, filled in from reference TRBV11-2 and TRBJ2-5, reads EAGVAQSPRYKIIEKRQSVAFWCNPISGHATLYWYQQILGQGPKLLIQFQNNGVVDDSQLPKDRFSAERLKGVDSTLKIQPAKLEDSAVYLCASSLGTSGNQETQYFGPGTRLLVL.

This clone was observed a single time. The chain's CDR3 is CASSLEVDTGELFF. Written as DNA, the CDR3 is TGCGCCAGCAGCTTGGAAGTGGACACCGGGGAGCTGTTTTTT. The genes are TRBV5-1 and TRBJ2-2; D is undetermined. Germline CDR1 SGHRS, CDR2 YFSETQ. The CDR3 spans 14 residues. V was cut by 0 bases and J by 3 bases, with 6 bases left in between.

A remark on this clone: Other DNA sequences of this sample code for an identical CDR3. The chain has TRBV25-1 and TRBJ1-4; no firm D call. The length of the CDR3 is 14 residues. Germline CDR1 MGHDK, CDR2 SYGVNS. With 3 bases removed from V and 0 bases from J, the gap between germline ends came to 5 bases. The CDR3 sequence is CASSEEPTNEKLFF. The CDR3 region has the DNA TGTGCCAGCAGTGAGGAACCAACTAATGAAAAACTGTTTTTT.

The table lists this clone with a count of one. CDR3 nucleotides: TGTGCCAGTAGCCCCGGTGGGGGGCGGTGGGGCACAGATACGCAGTATTTT. Its protein product is CASSPGGGRWGTDTQYF. The chain carries TRBV19 and TRBJ2-3; D tentatively reads TRBD1 or TRBD2 (6 bases each). V was shortened by 6 bases and J by 1 base, with 20 bases between the two germline ends. Germline V gives CDR1 LNHDA, CDR2 SQIVND (reference sequence). CDR3 length: 17 amino acids.

The J gene is TRBJ2-1, the V gene TRBV10-3; 9 positions match TRBD2. V trimming: 2 bases; J trimming: 6 bases; junction bases outside the gene matches: 5. The CDR3 runs to 15 residues. CDR1 and CDR2 (germline): ENHRY, SYGVKD. The CDR3 spells CAISEKSAGGNEQFF. The CDR3, as DNA: TGTGCCATCAGTGAGAAGTCAGCGGGAGGCAATGAGCAGTTCTTC.

The rearrangement joins TRBV27 to TRBJ2-5, with D perhaps TRBD2 (5 bases). Trimming stripped 8 bases from V and 5 bases from J, with 15 bases between. The germline gives CDR1 MNHEY, CDR2 SMNVEV (reference sequence). The length of the CDR3 is 13 residues. In nucleotides, the CDR3 is TGTGCCAGCTCTCACCCCGGGGTGGAGACCCAGTACTTC. Translating gives CASSHPGVETQYF.

J is TRBJ1-2 and V is TRBV5-1; 7 bases map to TRBD1. CDR1 is SGHRS and CDR2 is YFSETQ in the germline V gene. V gave up 4 bases and J gave up 8 bases; unmatched junction bases: 8. There are 13 residues in the CDR3. In nucleotides, the CDR3 is TGCGCCAGCAGCGGGACAGTTGCCAGGGGCTACACCTTC. Amino acids: CASSGTVARGYTF.

V is TRBV29-1 and J is TRBJ2-6, with D hard to call. Trimming took 4 bases from V and 2 from J, leaving 6 bases between them. CDR1 is SQVTM and CDR2 is ANQGSEA in the germline V gene. This CDR3 region has 13 residues. In nucleotides, the CDR3 is TGCAGCGTTGGAAGTACTGGGGCCAACGTCCTGACTTTC. It codes for CSVGSTGANVLTF. Looking up the rest from reference TRBV29-1 and TRBJ2-6 gives the full variable domain: SAVISQKPSRDICQRGTSLTIQCQVDSQVTMMFWYRQQPGQSLTLIATANQGSEATYESGFVIDKFPISRPNLTFSTLTVSNMSPEDSSIYLCSVGSTGANVLTFGAGSRLTVL.

Notes on this clone: The same CDR3 arises from other DNA sequences in this sample as well. The chain links TRBV6-5 to TRBJ1-2; D is uncertain. Deletions cut 6 bases from V and 4 bases from J, with 18 bases between. This CDR3 comprises 15 residues. Germline V gene lookup returns CDR1 MNHEY and CDR2 SVGAGI. CDR3 DNA: TGTGCCAGCAGCCTAAAGGGAGGGCGGCTCTATGGCTACACCTTC. Encoded protein: CASSLKGGRLYGYTF.

The chain uses TRBV18 and TRBJ2-7, with a tentative D call TRBD1 (5 bases). The CDR3 has 16 amino acids. With 3 bases removed from V and 5 bases from J, the gap between germline ends came to 20 bases. CDR1 KGHSH and CDR2 LQKENI come from the germline V gene. Here the CDR3 reads CASSPQTATPENEQYF. DNA of the CDR3: TGTGCCAGCTCACCCCAGACAGCGACCCCGGAGAACGAGCAGTACTTC.

The chain combines TRBV6-2 or TRBV6-3 with TRBJ1-1; D is possibly TRBD1 (5 bases). This CDR3 region has 14 residues. V was clipped by 6 bases and J by 2 bases, with 13 bases between them. Germline assignment: CDR1 MNHEY and CDR2 SVGEGT. DNA of the CDR3: TGTGCCAGCAGCCGCGGACAAGTTAACACTGAAGCTTTCTTT. Encoded protein: CASSRGQVNTEAFF.

CDR3 in DNA: TGTGCCAGCACCGACTGGGGGCTCCAAGAGACCCAGTACTTC. Its translation: CASTDWGLQETQYF. The chain joins TRBV25-1 to TRBJ2-5, with D perhaps TRBD1 (6 bases). Germline V lookup: CDR1 MGHDK, CDR2 SYGVNS. Trimming took 7 bases from V and 1 from J, leaving 13 bases between them. The CDR3 is 14 amino acids.

The sample holds a few counts of this clone. V is TRBV4-2 and J is TRBJ1-6; D possibly corresponds to TRBD1 (5 bases). CDR3 size: 17 residues. V was cut by 0 bases and J by 8 bases, with 17 bases left in between. CDR1 is LGHNA, CDR2 YNFKEQ, per germline. The CDR3 sequence is CASSQDLSGRSDSPLHF. The CDR3 DNA is TGTGCCAGCAGCCAAGATCTTTCAGGGAGGTCGGATTCACCCCTCCACTTT.

This sequence joins TRBV7-2 and TRBJ1-1; D remains unclear. Germline V gene data show CDR1 as SGHTA and CDR2 as FQGNSA. The CDR3 loop spans 15 amino acids. The V end was cut by 3 bases, the J end by 2 bases, with 13 bases between. Here the CDR3 reads CASSFDAGPNTEAFF. CDR3 bases: TGTGCCAGCAGCTTTGACGCGGGCCCTAACACTGAAGCTTTCTTT.

The chain joins TRBV11-2 to TRBJ2-7; no firm D call. V dropped 1 base and J dropped 6 bases, with 10 bases sitting between them. This CDR3 region has 13 residues. Germline V gene data show CDR1 as SGHAT and CDR2 as FQNNGV. The CDR3 DNA is TGTGCCAGCAGCTTAGGTGGGGTGGGCGAGCAGTACTTC. Amino acid sequence: CASSLGGVGEQYF.

The rearrangement links TRBV5-1 to TRBJ1-5, with a possible D match to TRBD1 (5 bases). V lost 0 bases and J 5 bases, leaving 9 bases between the germline ends. The CDR3 covers 14 residues. Germline-derived CDR1 and CDR2 are SGHRS and YFSETQ. CDR3 loop: CASSLAGADQPQHF. DNA of the CDR3: TGCGCCAGCAGCTTGGCTGGGGCCGATCAGCCCCAGCATTTT.

The chain uses TRBV19 and TRBJ2-7, with D unresolved. The CDR3 is 14 residues long. CDR1 is LNHDA, CDR2 SQIVND, per germline (reference sequence). The ends were cut back, 1 base at V and 5 bases at J, with 12 bases in the middle. CDR3 sequence reads: CASSIGDSSDEQYF. In DNA form, the CDR3 reads TGTGCCAGTAGTATAGGTGATTCCTCGGACGAGCAGTACTTC.

The chain links TRBV4-2 to TRBJ2-1; TRBD2 is a possible D gene (6 bases). This CDR3 is 15 amino acids long. V gave up 0 bases and J gave up 8 bases, with 14 bases separating them. Germline values: CDR1 LGHNA, CDR2 YNFKEQ. The CDR3 coding sequence is TGTGCCAGCAGCCAAGATGCGGGATTTCGGGATGAGCAGTTCTTC. Translation gives CASSQDAGFRDEQFF.

This rearrangement joins TRBV30 to TRBJ2-1; D ambiguous. The CDR3 loop spans 12 amino acids. The germline gives CDR1 GTSNPN, CDR2 SVGIG (reference sequence). V lost 0 bases and J 6 bases, leaving 6 bases between the germline ends. The CDR3 DNA reads as TGTGCCTGGAGTGTCTATGTCAATGAGCAGTTCTTC. It codes for CAWSVYVNEQFF.

This chain connects TRBV6-2 or TRBV6-3 to TRBJ1-5, with 9 nucleotides matching TRBD1. Losses at the gene ends were 5 bases for V and 0 bases for J; bases not matched to a gene: 11. The CDR3 is 18 residues long. Germline values: CDR1 MNHEY, CDR2 SVGEGT. The CDR3: CASSPIGTGTYSNQPQHF. The CDR3 region has the DNA TGTGCCAGCAGTCCCATCGGGACAGGGACCTATAGCAATCAGCCCCAGCATTTT.